This T cell receptor (beta chain) came from a study of T cell repertoires in cytomegalovirus infection. This clonotype was counted many times. What it recognizes is unknown. TCRdb reprocessed the reads with MiXCR, giving one entry per CDR3 protein. This sample has 750,000 to 900,000 distinct CDR3 sequences, with under 35% found just once. This sequence originates from a human donor in good health (CMV status not recorded). Some clones in this sample may be carry-over from other donors' samples. The specimen comprised cultured CD8+ T cells from PBMCs, sampled from culture after CMV antigen stimulation.

CDR3 in amino acids: CASSQGLLPLSGNTIYF. Written as DNA, the CDR3 is TGCGCCAGCAGCCAAGGGTTACTACCACTCTCTGGAAACACCATATATTTT. The chain is built from TRBV4-1 and TRBJ1-3, with D uncertain. The V gene lost 1 base and the J gene lost 0 bases, with 13 bases spanning the gap. This CDR3 is built from 17 residues. CDR1 MGHRA and CDR2 YSYEKL come from the germline V gene.